The T cell receptor beta chain under discussion was sequenced for a study of blood T cell repertoires in COVID-19. With 7 bases clipped from V and 4 bases from J, the junction kept 10 bases outside the gene matches. The CDR3 length is 16 residues. Germline lookup yields CDR1 LNHDA and CDR2 SQIVND (reference sequence). Assay used: immunoSEQ multiplex PCR; TCRdb lists only in-frame clones, some missing. This repertoire shows under 200,000 clones, approximately 84% found once; its top ten account for under 7%. Sequencing was performed on peripheral blood. This chain connects TRBV19 to TRBJ2-1; TRBD2 matches 10 bases. The clonotype was recovered from a woman aged 45 to 65 with COVID-19, enrolled during active disease. The CDR3 here is CASTSLTSGEYNEQFF. In nucleotides, the CDR3 is TGTGCCAGTACCTCCCTCACTAGCGGGGAATACAATGAGCAGTTCTTC.